Listed below are T cell receptor beta chains from one sample, sequenced in a study of T-cell memory formation after mild COVID-19. TCRdb reanalysed the 5' RACE reads using MiXCR and keeps one entry per CDR3 protein. The sample records hundreds of thousands of distinct CDR3 sequences, roughly an eighth being singletons. Source material: PBMCs or a T cell subset sorted from them (not recorded which). These receptors came from a man in his late teens or twenties who had mild COVID-19 (a few samples of this study predate the infection). Cell type and time point are not known. CDR3s include the opening cysteine and the closing phenylalanine or tryptophan. Each record gives: clone size, J gene, V gene, D gene, CDR3 DNA, CDR3 protein. D genes are given only for firm matches. Part of the rows lack a size; the others show once, few, many or a class for expanded clones.

many	TRBJ2-1	TRBV5-6	-	TGTGCCAGCAGCTCCCGCCCCTGGAGCTCCTACAATGAGCAGTTCTTC	CASSSRPWSSYNEQFF
-	TRBJ1-3	TRBV9	-	TGTGCCAGCAGCGTTTTAGTCGTCCCCAACACCATATATTTT	CASSVLVVPNTIYF
-	TRBJ1-5	TRBV12-3/TRBV12-4	-	TGTGCCAGCAGTCCGGACAGCTCAAGCAATCAGCCCCAGCATTTT	CASSPDSSSNQPQHF
-	TRBJ2-7	TRBV6-5	-	TGTGCCAGCAGCAAGCCCAGGGGCAGCTCCTACGAGCAGTACTTC	CASSKPRGSSYEQYF
-	TRBJ1-4	TRBV9	-	TGTGCCAGCAGCGTGGGTTTGACAGACTGGAATGAAAAACTGTTTTTT	CASSVGLTDWNEKLFF
many	TRBJ2-2	TRBV28	TRBD1	TGTGCCACCCTTCCCGGTGACAGGGACACCGGGGAGCTGTTTTTT	CATLPGDRDTGELFF
many	TRBJ2-7	TRBV7-2	-	TGTGCCAGCAGCTTGACCGCTCCTCACTTCGAGCAGTACTTC	CASSLTAPHFEQYF
few	TRBJ2-1	TRBV10-3	-	TGTGCCATCAGTGTCTTAGACGGGAGCTACAATGAGCAGTTCTTC	CAISVLDGSYNEQFF
few	TRBJ2-5	TRBV20-1	TRBD2	TGCAGTGCTAATGGGGGGGGAGGGACCCAGTACTTC	CSANGGGGTQYF
few	TRBJ1-1	TRBV6-1	-	TGTGCCAGTACCGGGACTACGAACACTGAAGCTTTCTTT	CASTGTTNTEAFF
-	TRBJ1-2	TRBV20-1	-	TGCAGTGCTACCAAGTCGGGGGCTAACTATGGCTACACCTTC	CSATKSGANYGYTF
few	TRBJ1-1	TRBV11-2	-	TGTGCCAGCAGCTCACGGATGGGCGCTGAAGCTTTCTTT	CASSSRMGAEAFF
-	TRBJ2-2	TRBV6-5	-	TGTGCCAGCAGTCCTACCCTGAACACCGGGGAGCTGTTTTTT	CASSPTLNTGELFF
-	TRBJ1-5	TRBV24-1	-	TGTGCCACGGGGGCACGAGGGGATCAGCCCCAGCATTTT	CATGARGDQPQHF
-	TRBJ1-1	TRBV5-1	TRBD1	TGCGCCAGCCGTACCGGGACAGGGGGCGAGGGCACTGAAGCTTTCTTT	CASRTGTGGEGTEAFF
few	TRBJ2-7	TRBV12-3/TRBV12-4	-	TGTGCCAGCACCCAGGACTCATACGAGCAGTACTTC	CASTQDSYEQYF
-	TRBJ1-6	TRBV6-2/TRBV6-3	-	TGTGCCAGCAGTCGGCGGGGGCCCGATTCACCCCTCCACTTT	CASSRRGPDSPLHF
few	TRBJ2-7	TRBV7-2	-	TGTGCCAGCAGCGAATATACAGGGTACTCCTACGAGCAGTACTTC	CASSEYTGYSYEQYF
few	TRBJ2-3	TRBV7-2	-	TGTGCCAGCTCACAGGGCGGGAATCGTGCGCAGTATTTT	CASSQGGNRAQYF
few	TRBJ2-3	TRBV4-3	TRBD1	TGCGCCAGCAGCCAAGAGGGCTCCGGGACAGTTAGCACAGATACGCAGTATTTT	CASSQEGSGTVSTDTQYF
few	TRBJ1-2	TRBV6-6	-	TGTGCCAGCAGTTACGCACAGGGACCTTATGGCTACACCTTC	CASSYAQGPYGYTF
many	TRBJ2-2	TRBV10-3	TRBD1	TGTGCCATCAGAAAGGACAGGGAGGCCGGGGAGCTGTTTTTT	CAIRKDREAGELFF
-	TRBJ2-1	TRBV7-9	-	TGTGCCAGCAGCTTAGAGCTCGGGGAGCAGTTCTTC	CASSLELGEQFF